The entry below describes one T cell receptor beta chain. Its antigen is not known. Profiled with immunoSEQ multiplex PCR; TCRdb holds only in-frame clones, not every one. The sample consists of nearly 110,000 clones, more than 70% of them appearing once. This entry belongs to a study of radiotherapy plus CTLA-4 blockade in lung cancer. Germline CDR1 SEHNR, CDR2 FQNEAQ (reference sequence). The CDR3 has 13 residues. Between the trimmed V and J ends, which lost 5 bases and 4 bases, there was a span of 12 bases. General study points: Blood-borne expansion of tumor-derived TCR clones followed radiotherapy plus ipilimumab. Alongside interferon-beta, early blood T cell clone dynamics were reportedly the best predictor of response.

The clonotype was recovered from a human donor with non-small cell lung cancer that progressed on radiotherapy plus ipilimumab. Some clones in this sample may be carry-over from other donors' samples. The chain joins TRBV7-9 to TRBJ2-7; D might be TRBD2 (6 bases). Sample: peripheral blood, taken from a patient treated with radiotherapy plus ipilimumab. CDR3 in amino acids: CASSTDGGYEQYF. The CDR3 DNA reads TGTGCCAGCAGCACCGACGGGGGATACGAGCAGTACTTC.